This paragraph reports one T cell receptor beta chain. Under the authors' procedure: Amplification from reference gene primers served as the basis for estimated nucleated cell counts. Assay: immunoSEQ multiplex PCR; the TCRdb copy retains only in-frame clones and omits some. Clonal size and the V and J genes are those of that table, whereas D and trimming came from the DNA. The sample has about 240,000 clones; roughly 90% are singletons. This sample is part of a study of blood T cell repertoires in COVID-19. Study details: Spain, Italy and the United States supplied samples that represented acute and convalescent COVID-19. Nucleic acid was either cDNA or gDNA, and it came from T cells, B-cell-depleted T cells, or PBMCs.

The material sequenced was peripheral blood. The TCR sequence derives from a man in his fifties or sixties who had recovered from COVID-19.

The DNA of the CDR3 is TGCGCCAGCAGCTTGGGGGGACAGGGGGCTTCCTACGAGCAGTACTTC. It codes for CASSLGGQGASYEQYF. The V and J genes are TRBV5-1 and TRBJ2-7; 12 positions match TRBD1. The germline V gene encodes CDR1 SGHRS and CDR2 YFSETQ. The CDR3 consists of 16 residues. The V segment lost 0 bases and the J segment 1 base; nucleotides outside the gene matches: 2.